The 13 T cell receptor beta chains in this list originate from one sample, sequenced in a study of shared clonotypes between healthy human individuals. Sequencing used immunoSEQ multiplex PCR; TCRdb keeps in-frame clones, though not all of them. The sample has about 1 million clones, approximately 78% seen once. The sample comprised memory CD4+ T cells from PBMCs. Subset here: CD45RA-negative fraction. Receptors were obtained from a man younger than 30 in good health. Some clones in this sample may be carry-over from other donors' samples.

This rearrangement joins TRBV9 to TRBJ2-5; a possible D gene is TRBD2 (5 bases). V lost 7 bases and J 5 bases, leaving 21 bases between the germline ends. Germline loops: CDR1 SGDLS, CDR2 YYNGEE. This CDR3 is built from 15 residues. CDR3 protein: CASGVNGISGETQYF. The CDR3 nucleotides read TGTGCCAGCGGAGTAAACGGGATTTCGGGTGAGACCCAGTACTTC.

The chain is built from TRBV7-2 and TRBJ1-5; D remains unclear. The V gene's germline CDR1 is SGHTA and CDR2 FQGNSA. Trimming removed 5 bases at V and 0 bases at J, with 14 bases between. The CDR3 covers 16 residues. CDR3 nucleotides: TGTGCCAGCAGCCCCACCCAGGCATATAGCAATCAGCCCCAGCATTTT. Translation: CASSPTQAYSNQPQHF.

This clone was seen repeatedly, ten times or more. V gene TRBV2 combines with J gene TRBJ2-7, with 14 bases fitting TRBD2. J lost 0 bases, V lost 4 bases, and 5 bases had no gene match. Germline V gene sequence: CDR1 SNHLY, CDR2 FYNNEI. The CDR3 contains 17 residues. The DNA for the CDR3 is TGTGCCAGCAGTGGGCCGGGGACTAGCGGGGGCTCCTACGAGCAGTACTTC. This encodes CASSGPGTSGGSYEQYF.

The V gene is TRBV9, the J gene TRBJ2-7; D possibly corresponds to TRBD1 (5 bases). The CDR3 has 13 residues. V shed 4 bases and J shed 4 bases, with 12 bases lying between them. Germline assignment: CDR1 SGDLS and CDR2 YYNGEE. CDR3 coding DNA: TGTGCCAGCAGCCCGGCAGGGATGTACGAGCAGTACTTC. The encoded protein is CASSPAGMYEQYF.

This clone was detected only a few times. The chain is built from TRBV7-8 and TRBJ2-7; 8 bases line up with TRBD2. The germline gives CDR1 SGHVS, CDR2 FQNEAQ. The V segment lost 7 bases and the J segment 2 bases; nucleotides outside the gene matches: 10. The CDR3 is made up of 15 amino acids. The CDR3 nucleotides are TGTGCCAGCACCCCTGGGCGGGAGGCCGCCTACGAGCAGTACTTC. Amino acids: CASTPGREAAYEQYF.

This clone has a single count. The CDR3 region is CASSEYGTGVVGDTQYF. The CDR3, as DNA: TGTGCCAGCAGTGAATATGGTACAGGGGTGGTTGGGGATACGCAGTATTTT. The chain combines TRBV6-1 with TRBJ2-3; 7 bases align to TRBD1. J lost 6 bases, V lost 2 bases, and 14 bases had no gene match. The CDR3 sequence is 17 residues long. From germline, CDR1 is MNHNS and CDR2 SASEGT.

V gene TRBV5-1 combines with J gene TRBJ2-7; 8 nucleotides agree with TRBD2. V was clipped by 2 bases and J by 6 bases; unmatched bases: 10. Germline V gene lookup returns CDR1 SGHRS and CDR2 YFSETQ. The CDR3 loop spans 15 amino acids. The CDR3 DNA sequence: TGCGCCAGCAGCTTAGGTTCTGGGCTAGCGGGCGAGCAGTACTTC. Amino acids: CASSLGSGLAGEQYF. The full variable domain, rest sourced from reference TRBV5-1 and TRBJ2-7, is KAGVTQTPRYLIKTRGQQVTLSCSPISGHRSVSWYQQTPGQGLQFLFEYFSETQRNKGNFPGRFSGRQFSNSRSEMNVSTLELGDSALYLCASSLGSGLAGEQYFGPGTRLTVT.

This sequence joins TRBV5-5 and TRBJ2-7; a weak D match, TRBD2 (6 bases). The CDR3 covers 14 residues. Germline CDR1 and CDR2: SGHKS and YYEKEE (reference sequence). V lost 4 bases and J 2 bases, leaving 13 bases between the germline ends. CDR3 sequence: CASSPPPGAYEQYF. In nucleotides, the CDR3 is TGTGCCAGCAGCCCCCCGCCGGGAGCCTACGAGCAGTACTTC.

The chain recombines TRBV14 with TRBJ2-5, with no clear D. V lost 4 bases and J 5 bases, leaving 20 bases between the germline ends. Germline V gene lookup returns CDR1 SGHDN and CDR2 FVKESK. The CDR3 has 16 amino acids. The CDR3 bases are TGTGCCAGCAGCCTCTATAGGGCTAGTTCGGTCGAGACCCAGTACTTC. It specifies CASSLYRASSVETQYF. The full variable domain, rest sourced from reference TRBV14 and TRBJ2-5, is EAGVTQFPSHSVIEKGQTVTLRCDPISGHDNLYWYRRVMGKEIKFLLHFVKESKQDESGMPNNRFLAERTGGTYSTLKVQPAELEDSGVYFCASSLYRASSVETQYFGPGTRLLVL.

The chain combines TRBV18 with TRBJ2-3; 8 positions agree with TRBD2. Losses at the gene ends were 3 bases for V and 4 bases for J; bases not matched to a gene: 3. The CDR3 runs 14 residues. CDR1 and CDR2 (germline): KGHSH, LQKENI. CDR3 DNA: TGTGCCAGCTCACCGACTAGCGCGCCAGATACGCAGTATTTT. As protein: CASSPTSAPDTQYF.

J is TRBJ2-2 and V is TRBV5-1, with TRBD1 identical over 8 bases. CDR1 and CDR2 from the germline V gene are SGHRS and YFSETQ. This CDR3 has 17 amino acids. V lost 0 bases to trimming and J lost 2 bases; unmatched junction nucleotides: 6. CDR3 coding DNA: TGCGCCAGCAGCTTGGTTTTCGGGACAGGTAACACCGGGGAGCTGTTTTTT. Encoded protein: CASSLVFGTGNTGELFF.

This clone was counted at least ten times. CDR3 region: CASEIRGGQTEAFF. CDR3 nucleotide sequence: TGTGCCAGCGAAATCAGGGGGGGTCAGACTGAAGCTTTCTTT. V gene TRBV6-6 combines with J gene TRBJ1-1, with TRBD1 matching 7 bases. Germline CDR1 reads MNHNY; CDR2 reads SVGAGI (reference sequence). The V segment lost 8 bases and the J segment 5 bases; nucleotides outside the gene matches: 11. The CDR3 runs 14 residues.

V gene TRBV6-5 combines with J gene TRBJ2-7; possible D gene TRBD1, 6 bases. From germline, CDR1 is MNHEY and CDR2 SVGAGI. The V gene lost 6 bases and the J gene lost 9 bases, with 21 bases spanning the gap. The CDR3 extends over 14 amino acids. This chain's CDR3 is CASRKPGHNSGQYF. CDR3 nucleotides: TGTGCCAGCAGAAAACCGGGACATAACTCCGGGCAGTACTTC.